A selection of T cell receptor beta chains follows, all from one sample in a study of blood T cell repertoires in COVID-19. TCRdb keeps only in-frame clones here, not all; method: immunoSEQ multiplex PCR. This table holds approximately 190,000 clones, more than 85% found once. The source material was PBMCs or T cells enriched from blood (not recorded which). Receptors originate from a woman in her thirties or forties in a cohort exposed to, infected with or recovered from COVID-19 (not recorded which). Both conserved end residues are part of each CDR3. D genes are given only for firm matches. Clone size is shown for a subset of rows, as once, few, many or a class of expanded clone.

TRBV2	TRBJ1-2	NA	TRBD1	CAIQGQVQGYTF	TGTGCCATCCAAGGACAGGTCCAAGGCTACACCTTC
TRBV9	TRBJ2-5	NA	TRBD2	CASSEWGGREETQYF	TGTGCCAGCAGCGAGTGGGGGGGTCGGGAAGAGACCCAGTACTTC
TRBV14	TRBJ1-2	once	NA	CASSQVGGGYTF	TGTGCCAGCAGCCAAGTAGGGGGAGGCTACACCTTC
TRBV6-5	TRBJ1-1	NA	NA	CASSYLGTNTEAFF	TGTGCCAGCAGTTACCTCGGTACGAACACTGAAGCTTTCTTT
TRBV5-1	TRBJ2-3	few	NA	CASSLAGTGGTGTQYF	TGCGCCAGCAGCTTGGCTGGGACTGGCGGGACGGGTACGCAGTATTTT
TRBV12-5	TRBJ2-3	NA	NA	CASGLVEAHTDTQYF	TGTGCTAGTGGTTTGGTAGAGGCACACACAGATACGCAGTATTTT
TRBV7-6	TRBJ2-1	NA	NA	CASSLGGLGNEQFF	TGTGCCAGCAGCTTAGGAGGACTGGGCAATGAGCAGTTCTTC
TRBV7-9	TRBJ2-1	NA	TRBD1	CASSLGIPGQGINEQFF	TGTGCCAGCAGCTTAGGGATACCGGGACAGGGTATCAATGAGCAGTTCTTC
TRBV6-5	TRBJ1-2	once	NA	CASSYRGGYGYTF	TGTGCCAGCAGTTACCGAGGGGGTTATGGCTACACCTTC
TRBV7-6	TRBJ2-6	once	TRBD1	CASSFTDRGSRANVLTF	TGTGCCAGCAGCTTTACTGACAGGGGGTCCAGGGCCAACGTCCTGACTTTC
TRBV7-9	TRBJ2-7	NA	TRBD1	CASSLGGQKRAYEQYF	TGTGCCAGCAGCTTAGGGGGACAGAAACGCGCATACGAGCAGTACTTC
TRBV18	TRBJ2-3	NA	TRBD2	CASSPRMASGGDTQYF	TGTGCCAGCTCACCAAGGATGGCTAGCGGGGGGGATACGCAGTATTTT
TRBV9	TRBJ1-1	NA	TRBD1	CASSVALDRDTEAFF	TGTGCCAGCAGCGTAGCTCTGGACAGGGATACTGAAGCTTTCTTT
TRBV24-1	TRBJ2-1	NA	TRBD2	CATSVAGGYNEQFF	TGTGCCACCAGTGTAGCGGGGGGATACAATGAGCAGTTCTTC
TRBV5-5	TRBJ2-5	NA	TRBD1	CASSWTGGIEETQYF	TGTGCCAGCAGCTGGACAGGGGGCATTGAAGAGACCCAGTACTTC
TRBV5-1	TRBJ2-1	NA	TRBD2	CASSLATSGRANEQFF	TGCGCCAGCAGCTTGGCGACTAGCGGGAGGGCCAATGAGCAGTTCTTC
TRBV12-3/TRBV12-4	TRBJ1-4	NA	NA	CASSLSEELFF	TGTGCCAGCAGTTTAAGTGAGGAACTGTTTTTT
TRBV19	TRBJ2-7	NA	NA	CASSTRTSSSYEQYF	TGTGCCAGTAGTACCCGGACAAGTAGCTCCTACGAGCAGTACTTC
TRBV6-5	TRBJ2-7	NA	TRBD2	CASSFTSGGSYEQYF	TGTGCCAGCAGTTTTACTAGCGGGGGTTCCTACGAGCAGTACTTC
TRBV6-5	TRBJ1-4	NA	NA	CASTNRVGEKLFF	TGTGCCAGCACCAACAGGGTAGGAGAAAAACTGTTTTTT
TRBV14	TRBJ1-3	NA	NA	CASSQDRGSGNTIYF	TGTGCCAGCAGCCAAGATCGCGGCTCTGGAAACACCATATATTTT
TRBV29-1	TRBJ2-5	NA	NA	CSVEWRNSYQETQYF	TGCAGCGTTGAGTGGAGGAACAGCTACCAAGAGACCCAGTACTTC
TRBV7-9	TRBJ2-2	NA	NA	CASSLEFTGELFF	TGTGCCAGCAGCTTGGAGTTCACCGGGGAGCTGTTTTTT
TRBV4-1	TRBJ1-1	NA	NA	CASSLARETEAFF	TGCGCCAGCAGCCTCGCCAGGGAAACTGAAGCTTTCTTT
TRBV29-1	TRBJ1-1	once	NA	CSVGWVVRPEAFF	TGCAGCGTTGGGTGGGTAGTGAGGCCTGAAGCTTTCTTT
TRBV11-2	TRBJ2-5	NA	NA	CASSPIGGAGETQYF	TGTGCCAGCAGCCCGATAGGGGGGGCAGGGGAGACCCAGTACTTC
TRBV11-3	TRBJ2-1	NA	NA	CASSSWSYNEQFF	TGTGCCAGCAGTAGTTGGTCCTACAATGAGCAGTTCTTC
TRBV11-2	TRBJ2-1	NA	NA	CASSLRGEQFF	TGTGCCAGCAGTCTTAGAGGTGAGCAGTTCTTC